This TCR beta chain came from a study of regulatory T cells in long-lasting Graves disease. Time point reported: newly diagnosed GD, antithyroid drugs for less than 3 months. The TCR library used RNA extracted from PBMCs. The germline gives CDR1 ENHRY, CDR2 SYGVKD. This CDR3 is built from 13 residues. Between the trimmed V and J ends, which lost 4 bases and 6 bases, there was a span of 13 bases. Combining iRepertoire HTBI primers with Arm-PCR of CDR3 regions, the authors built TCR beta libraries. TCRdb reprocessed the multiplex PCR reads with MiXCR, giving one entry per CDR3 protein. Among approximately 250,000 distinct CDR3 sequences listed, approximately 20% were seen once.

The sample here was peripheral blood mononuclear cells (PBMCs), taken at new diagnosis, from a patient treated with antithyroid drugs. The V gene is TRBV10-3, the J gene TRBJ2-7; D is ambiguous. The TCR sequence derives from a female donor with Graves disease. CDR3 amino acids: CAISALGTTEQYF. The CDR3 coding sequence is TGTGCCATCAGTGCGCTAGGCACGACCGAGCAGTACTTC.